Listed below are T cell receptor beta chains from one sample, sequenced in a study of cytomegalovirus exposure and HLA in healthy donors. Sequencing used immunoSEQ multiplex PCR; TCRdb keeps in-frame clones, though not all of them. Of more than 150,000 clones in the sample, 65% to 85% were seen once. The sample taken for sequencing was PBMCs. Receptors originate from a girl between 10 and 17 years old in good health and CMV-seropositive. CDR3s include the opening cysteine and the closing phenylalanine or tryptophan. The order of the fields is V gene, D gene, J gene, CDR3 DNA, CDR3 protein. D genes are given only for firm matches.

v_gene: TRBV7-2
d_gene: TRBD1
j_gene: TRBJ2-5
CDR3nt: TGTGCCAGCAGCCCCCGGACAGGGTGGGCGTACCAAGAGACCCAGTACTTC
CDR3aa: CASSPRTGWAYQETQYF

v_gene: TRBV6-1
d_gene: .
j_gene: TRBJ2-7
CDR3nt: TGTGCCAGCAGTGAAGCGCGGGGCAGGGGGTACGAGCAGTACTTC
CDR3aa: CASSEARGRGYEQYF

v_gene: TRBV4-1
d_gene: TRBD2
j_gene: TRBJ2-3
CDR3nt: TGCGCCAGCAGCCACCCCGGACTAGCGGGGTCCCGCACAGATACGCAGTATTTT
CDR3aa: CASSHPGLAGSRTDTQYF

v_gene: TRBV4-2
d_gene: TRBD1
j_gene: TRBJ1-1
CDR3nt: TGTGCCAGCAGCCACGGGACAGCTAACACTGAAGCTTTCTTT
CDR3aa: CASSHGTANTEAFF

v_gene: TRBV7-9
d_gene: .
j_gene: TRBJ1-4
CDR3nt: TGTGCCAGCAGCCGCACTTCGAAAAATGAAAAACTGTTTTTT
CDR3aa: CASSRTSKNEKLFF

v_gene: TRBV29-1
d_gene: TRBD2
j_gene: TRBJ2-3
CDR3nt: TGCAGCGTTGAAGTAGCGGGAGGGCCTGGAGATACGCAGTATTTT
CDR3aa: CSVEVAGGPGDTQYF

v_gene: TRBV5-4
d_gene: TRBD1
j_gene: TRBJ1-2
CDR3nt: TGTGCCAGCAGCTTCGGACAGGAGCTCTATGGCTACACCTTC
CDR3aa: CASSFGQELYGYTF

v_gene: TRBV5-1
d_gene: .
j_gene: TRBJ2-1
CDR3nt: TGCGCCAGCAGCCTAGTTTCACATGAGCAGTTCTTC
CDR3aa: CASSLVSHEQFF

v_gene: TRBV9
d_gene: .
j_gene: TRBJ1-2
CDR3nt: TGTGCCAGCAGCGTAGATTCAAGGGGCGGAAGCTACACCTTC
CDR3aa: CASSVDSRGGSYTF

v_gene: TRBV6-5
d_gene: TRBD1
j_gene: TRBJ2-4
CDR3nt: TGTGCCAGCAGTACAGGGGACAGAAACATTCAGTACTTC
CDR3aa: CASSTGDRNIQYF

v_gene: TRBV6-5
d_gene: TRBD2
j_gene: TRBJ2-1
CDR3nt: TGTGCCAGCAGTTGGGGACTAGCGGGAGCCAATGAGCAGTTCTTC
CDR3aa: CASSWGLAGANEQFF

v_gene: TRBV19
d_gene: .
j_gene: TRBJ2-3
CDR3nt: TGTGCCAGCGCAGGTGCGAGCACAGATACGCAGTATTTT
CDR3aa: CASAGASTDTQYF

v_gene: TRBV7-8
d_gene: TRBD1
j_gene: TRBJ1-2
CDR3nt: TGTGCCAGCAGCCCTTCGACAGGGGGTAACTATGGCTACACCTTC
CDR3aa: CASSPSTGGNYGYTF

v_gene: TRBV5-1
d_gene: .
j_gene: TRBJ1-4
CDR3nt: TGCGCCAGCAGCCGTGGGACACTTGCAACTAATGAAAAACTGTTTTTT
CDR3aa: CASSRGTLATNEKLFF

v_gene: TRBV27
d_gene: .
j_gene: TRBJ2-5
CDR3nt: TGTGCCAGCAGTTTGAGGGCAGTATATGACGCTTACCAAGAGACCCAGTACTTC
CDR3aa: CASSLRAVYDAYQETQYF

v_gene: TRBV15
d_gene: .
j_gene: TRBJ1-1
CDR3nt: TGTGCCACCAGCCACGCGGGGAGACACCCGGGCCCTGAAGCTTTCTTT
CDR3aa: CATSHAGRHPGPEAFF

v_gene: TRBV5-1
d_gene: TRBD2
j_gene: TRBJ2-7
CDR3nt: TGCGCCAGCAGCTCGACTAGCTGGGAGCAGTACTTC
CDR3aa: CASSSTSWEQYF